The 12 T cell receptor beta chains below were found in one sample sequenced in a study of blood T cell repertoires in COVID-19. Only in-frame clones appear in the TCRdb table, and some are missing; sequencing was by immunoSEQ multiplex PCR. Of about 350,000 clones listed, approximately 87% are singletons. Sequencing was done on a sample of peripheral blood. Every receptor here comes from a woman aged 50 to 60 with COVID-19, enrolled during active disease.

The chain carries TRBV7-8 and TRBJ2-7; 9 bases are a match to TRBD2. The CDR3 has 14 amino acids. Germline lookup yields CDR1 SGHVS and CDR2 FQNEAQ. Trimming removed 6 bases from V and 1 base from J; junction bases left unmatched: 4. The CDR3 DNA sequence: TGTGCCAGCAGAACAGCGGGAGGTTCCTACGAGCAGTACTTC. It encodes CASRTAGGSYEQYF.

CDR3 bases: TGCGCCAGCAGCTTGGGACCGGACAGGGCCTACGAGCAGTACTTC. Amino acids: CASSLGPDRAYEQYF. This chain uses TRBV5-1 with TRBJ2-7, with 8 bases lining up with TRBD1. This CDR3 is built from 15 residues. V gave up 0 bases and J gave up 2 bases; unmatched junction bases: 4. CDR1 and CDR2 from the germline V gene are SGHRS and YFSETQ. The whole variable domain, remainder taken from reference TRBV5-1 and TRBJ2-7, is KAGVTQTPRYLIKTRGQQVTLSCSPISGHRSVSWYQQTPGQGLQFLFEYFSETQRNKGNFPGRFSGRQFSNSRSEMNVSTLELGDSALYLCASSLGPDRAYEQYFGPGTRLTVT.

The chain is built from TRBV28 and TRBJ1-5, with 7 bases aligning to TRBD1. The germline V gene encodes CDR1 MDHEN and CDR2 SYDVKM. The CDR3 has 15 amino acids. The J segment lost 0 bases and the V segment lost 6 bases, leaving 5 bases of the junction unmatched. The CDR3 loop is CASRNRGNSNQPQHF. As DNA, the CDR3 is TGTGCCAGCAGAAACAGGGGCAATAGCAATCAGCCCCAGCATTTT.

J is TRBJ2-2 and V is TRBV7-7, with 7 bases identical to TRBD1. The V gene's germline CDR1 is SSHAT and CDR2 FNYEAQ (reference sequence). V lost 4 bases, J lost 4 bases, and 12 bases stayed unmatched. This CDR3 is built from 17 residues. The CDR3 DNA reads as TGTGCCAGCAGCTCCTCCCGGGCAGGGGGAGTCACCGGGGAGCTGTTTTTT. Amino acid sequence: CASSSSRAGGVTGELFF.

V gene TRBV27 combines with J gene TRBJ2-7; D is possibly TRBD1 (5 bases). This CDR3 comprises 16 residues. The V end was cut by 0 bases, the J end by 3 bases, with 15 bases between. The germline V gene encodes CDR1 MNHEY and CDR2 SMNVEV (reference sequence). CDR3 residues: CASSLSGAGPFYEQYF. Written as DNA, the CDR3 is TGTGCCAGCAGTTTATCAGGGGCAGGACCCTTCTACGAGCAGTACTTC.

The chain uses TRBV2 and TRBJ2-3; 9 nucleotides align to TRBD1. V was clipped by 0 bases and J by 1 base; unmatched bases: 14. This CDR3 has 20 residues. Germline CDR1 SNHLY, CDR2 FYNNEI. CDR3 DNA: TGTGCCAGCAGTGAAGCCGGGTGGGGTTACAGGGGGCTCGGCACAGATACGCAGTATTTT. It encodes CASSEAGWGYRGLGTDTQYF.

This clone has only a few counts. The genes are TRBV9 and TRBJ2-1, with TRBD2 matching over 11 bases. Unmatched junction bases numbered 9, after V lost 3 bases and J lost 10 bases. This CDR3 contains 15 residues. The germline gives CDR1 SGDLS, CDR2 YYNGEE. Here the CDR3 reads CASSAGTSGWGEQFF. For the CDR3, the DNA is TGTGCCAGCAGCGCTGGGACTAGCGGCTGGGGGGAGCAGTTCTTC.

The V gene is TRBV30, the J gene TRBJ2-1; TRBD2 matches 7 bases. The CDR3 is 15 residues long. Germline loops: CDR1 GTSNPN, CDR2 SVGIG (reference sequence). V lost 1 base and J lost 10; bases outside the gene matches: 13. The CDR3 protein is CAWSAHAATSSEQFF. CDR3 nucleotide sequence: TGTGCCTGGAGTGCCCATGCCGCGACTAGCTCCGAGCAGTTCTTC.

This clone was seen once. The CDR3 region has the DNA TGCGCCAGCAGCCAAGGACGAGGCAGGGGGTACACAGATACGCAGTATTTT. Protein sequence: CASSQGRGRGYTDTQYF. This sequence joins TRBV4-1 and TRBJ2-3, with 7 bases matching TRBD1. The CDR3 loop spans 17 amino acids. The germline V gene encodes CDR1 MGHRA and CDR2 YSYEKL. The V segment lost 1 base and the J segment 2 bases; nucleotides outside the gene matches: 9.

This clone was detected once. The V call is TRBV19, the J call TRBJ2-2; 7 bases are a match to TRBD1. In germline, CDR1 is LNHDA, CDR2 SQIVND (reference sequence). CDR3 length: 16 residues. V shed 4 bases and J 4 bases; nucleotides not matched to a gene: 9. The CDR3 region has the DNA TGTGCCAGTAGTACCCCGACAGGGACGAGCACCGGGGAGCTGTTTTTT. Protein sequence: CASSTPTGTSTGELFF.

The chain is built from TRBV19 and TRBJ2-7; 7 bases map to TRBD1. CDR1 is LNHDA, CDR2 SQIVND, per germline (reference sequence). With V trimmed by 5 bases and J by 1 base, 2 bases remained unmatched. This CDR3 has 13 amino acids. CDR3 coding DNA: TGTGCCAGTAGTTGGGACAGTTCCTACGAGCAGTACTTC. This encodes CASSWDSSYEQYF.

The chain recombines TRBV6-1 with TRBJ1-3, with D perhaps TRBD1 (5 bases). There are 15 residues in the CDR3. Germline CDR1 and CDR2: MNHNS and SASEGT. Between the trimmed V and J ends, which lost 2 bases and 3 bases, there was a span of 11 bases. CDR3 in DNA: TGTGCCAGCAGTGAAATGGCAGGGTTTGGAAACACCATATATTTT. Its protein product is CASSEMAGFGNTIYF.